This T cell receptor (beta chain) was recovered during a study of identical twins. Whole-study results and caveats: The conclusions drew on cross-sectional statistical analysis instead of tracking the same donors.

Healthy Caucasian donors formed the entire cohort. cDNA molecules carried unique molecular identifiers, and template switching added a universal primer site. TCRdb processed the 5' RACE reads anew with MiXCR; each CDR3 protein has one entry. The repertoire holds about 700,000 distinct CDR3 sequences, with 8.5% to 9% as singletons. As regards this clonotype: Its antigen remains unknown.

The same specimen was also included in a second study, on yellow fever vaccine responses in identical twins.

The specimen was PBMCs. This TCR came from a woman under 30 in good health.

CDR3 in amino acids: CASRSLRGAYNEQFF. CDR3 sequence (DNA): TGCGCCAGCAGATCGCTCCGGGGGGCGTACAATGAGCAGTTCTTC. V usage is TRBV5-1 and J usage is TRBJ2-1, with TRBD2 as a possible D gene (7 bases). The V end was cut by 5 bases, the J end by 4 bases, with 16 bases between. The germline CDR1 and CDR2 sequences are SGHRS and YFSETQ. This CDR3 has 15 residues.